This T cell receptor (beta chain) comes out of a study of molecular identifiers for immune sequencing clone quantification. Study in general: Five portions were made in replicates from RNA of 20,000 or 100,000 naive CD8 cells, and four underwent sequencing. Findings and caveats of the study: Identical TCR molecules that share a barcode could lead to an underestimation of highly expanded clone sizes. Jurkat TCR RNA that was spiked in from one cell was reportedly detectable among some 980,000 naive cells.

This clonotype was found many times. Its cognate antigen is unknown. Germline CDR1 and CDR2: SGHNT and YYREEE (reference sequence). Trimming left V 1 base short and J 7 bases short, with 17 bases between. The CDR3 has 15 residues. Bulk TCR library preparation followed previously described methods with listed TCR primers. TCRdb used MiXCR to reprocess the PCR reads, holding one entry per CDR3 protein. The data hold about 500,000 distinct CDR3 sequences, with about 22% observed a single time. The sequencing sample was made of naive CD8+ T cells from blood, with Jurkat cell RNA spiked in. The subset: FACS-sorted CD8+CD4-CCR7+CD45RA+ naive T cells. This TCR was recovered from a human donor in good health. Some libraries in this study had Jurkat cell RNA spiked in. This chain uses TRBV5-4 with TRBJ2-5; TRBD1 might be the D (5 bases). The CDR3 loop is CASSLPDNQDGTQYF. The CDR3 DNA reads as TGTGCCAGCAGCTTGCCGGACAACCAAGACGGGACCCAGTACTTC.